This T cell receptor (beta chain) comes out of a study of cytomegalovirus exposure and HLA in healthy donors. Findings and limits, study-wide: Later on, a genetic analysis was performed. It linked a missense variant in DCLRE1C with V- and J-gene trimming of TCR beta. Among TCR beta chains, those listed as cytomegalovirus-associated numbered more than 150. About 87% or about 30% of the time was how often most TCR beta V segments were productive, according to an earlier analysis.

As regards this clone: Its antigen is unidentified.

With V trimmed by 4 bases and J by 4 bases, 7 bases remained unmatched. The germline CDR1 and CDR2 sequences are SGHRS and YFSETQ. The CDR3 totals 15 residues. PCR involved 60 Vbeta and 13 Jbeta primers. Measured with immunoSEQ multiplex PCR; TCRdb has only the in-frame clones, and not every one. The sample has 100,000 to 140,000 clones, about 74% seen once; the top ten hold about 14%. The V gene is TRBV5-1, the J gene TRBJ2-1, with TRBD1 matching 8 bases. The clonotype comes from a woman between 40 and 50 years old in good health and CMV-seropositive. What was sequenced was PBMCs. The DNA of the CDR3 is TGCGCCAGCAGCGAGGGGACAGGTTCTTACAATGAGCAGTTCTTC. Its protein product is CASSEGTGSYNEQFF.